This is a list of T cell receptor beta chains from one sample in a study of blood T cell repertoires in COVID-19. Method: immunoSEQ multiplex PCR; TCRdb's copy keeps in-frame clones and lacks some. Of just over 150,000 clones listed, roughly 80% are singletons. The specimen was peripheral blood. Every receptor here comes from a woman aged 40 to 50 with COVID-19, enrolled during active disease. Each CDR3 is given with its conserved first and last residue. A D gene is named only where the DNA matches it firmly. Clone size is stated in some rows and not others, as once, few, many or a class when expanded.

D: TRBD2
J: TRBJ2-3
V: TRBV19
size: NA
CDR3: CASKSGGISDTQYF
DNA: TGTGCCAGTAAGAGCGGGGGGATCTCCGATACGCAGTATTTT

D: TRBD1
J: TRBJ1-5
V: TRBV19
size: NA
CDR3: CASRRQGNSNQPQHF
DNA: TGTGCCAGTCGCCGACAGGGGAATAGCAATCAGCCCCAGCATTTT

D: TRBD1
J: TRBJ1-3
V: TRBV4-1
size: NA
CDR3: CASSQDATGAGNTIYF
DNA: TGCGCCAGCAGCCAAGATGCGACAGGGGCTGGAAACACCATATATTTT

D: TRBD1
J: TRBJ2-1
V: TRBV5-6
size: NA
CDR3: CASSLDTGAGEQFF
DNA: TGTGCCAGCAGCTTGGATACAGGGGCAGGTGAGCAGTTCTTC

D: TRBD2
J: TRBJ2-1
V: TRBV6-5
size: NA
CDR3: CASGGAGGDNEQFF
DNA: TGTGCCAGCGGGGGAGCGGGAGGGGACAATGAGCAGTTCTTC

D: TRBD1
J: TRBJ2-7
V: TRBV5-1
size: once
CDR3: CASSLDRGYEQYF
DNA: TGCGCCAGCAGCCTCGACAGGGGGTACGAGCAGTACTTC

D: NA
J: TRBJ1-5
V: TRBV28
size: NA
CDR3: CASSLSGGWNQPQHF
DNA: TGTGCCAGCAGTTTATCTGGGGGCTGGAATCAGCCCCAGCATTTT

D: NA
J: TRBJ1-1
V: TRBV2
size: NA
CDR3: CASSDQLNTEAFF
DNA: TGTGCCAGCAGTGATCAGTTGAACACTGAAGCTTTCTTT

D: TRBD1
J: TRBJ1-2
V: TRBV10-2
size: NA
CDR3: CASSDLGQGAGGYTF
DNA: TGCGCCAGCAGTGACCTTGGACAGGGGGCAGGTGGCTACACCTTC

D: NA
J: TRBJ2-2
V: TRBV6-5
size: once
CDR3: CASTPRGSGELFF
DNA: TGTGCCAGCACTCCCCGAGGGTCCGGGGAGCTGTTTTTT

D: TRBD1
J: TRBJ2-7
V: TRBV27
size: NA
CDR3: CASRVLGGPYEQYF
DNA: TGTGCCAGCAGAGTCTTAGGGGGCCCCTACGAGCAGTACTTC

D: TRBD1
J: TRBJ1-2
V: TRBV19
size: NA
CDR3: CASSISTGTGRVEGYTF
DNA: TGTGCCAGTAGTATCTCAACCGGGACAGGGAGGGTAGAAGGCTACACCTTC

D: TRBD1
J: TRBJ2-7
V: TRBV6-5
size: NA
CDR3: CASSYSKTGLHEQYF
DNA: TGTGCCAGCAGTTACTCAAAGACAGGGCTCCACGAGCAGTACTTC

D: NA
J: TRBJ2-1
V: TRBV14
size: NA
CDR3: CASSQDDNNEQFF
DNA: TGTGCCAGCAGCCAAGACGACAATAATGAGCAGTTCTTC

D: TRBD2
J: TRBJ2-1
V: TRBV5-1
size: NA
CDR3: CASSLVAGRAGEQFF
DNA: TGCGCCAGCAGCTTGGTAGCCGGGAGGGCCGGGGAGCAGTTCTTC

D: NA
J: TRBJ2-4
V: TRBV6-5
size: NA
CDR3: CASRTAGQNIQYF
DNA: TGTGCCAGCAGAACCGCAGGGCAAAACATTCAGTACTTC

D: TRBD1
J: TRBJ1-3
V: TRBV19
size: once
CDR3: CASSLTGVSGNTIYF
DNA: TGTGCCAGTAGCCTCACAGGGGTCTCTGGAAACACCATATATTTT

D: TRBD1
J: TRBJ1-1
V: TRBV4-1
size: once
CDR3: CASSQDLGQGGFAEAFF
DNA: TGCGCCAGCAGCCAAGACCTGGGACAGGGAGGTTTCGCTGAAGCTTTCTTT

D: TRBD1
J: TRBJ2-1
V: TRBV6-5
size: NA
CDR3: CASSRGQGYNEQFF
DNA: TGTGCCAGCAGTCGAGGACAGGGTTACAATGAGCAGTTCTTC

D: NA
J: TRBJ1-1
V: TRBV19
size: NA
CDR3: CASSFELNTEAFF
DNA: TGTGCCAGTAGTTTCGAGTTGAACACTGAAGCTTTCTTT

D: NA
J: TRBJ2-6
V: TRBV25-1
size: NA
CDR3: CASSESSGANVLTF
DNA: TGTGCCAGCAGTGAAAGTAGTGGGGCCAACGTCCTGACTTTC

D: NA
J: TRBJ1-1
V: TRBV25-1
size: NA
CDR3: CASRTGGTAEAFF
DNA: TGTGCCAGCAGAACGGGGGGGACGGCTGAAGCTTTCTTT

D: NA
J: TRBJ2-7
V: TRBV11-2
size: NA
CDR3: CASSLVEEQYF
DNA: TGTGCCAGCAGCTTAGTTGAGGAGCAGTACTTC

D: NA
J: TRBJ2-2
V: TRBV28
size: few
CDR3: CASNLVQGWTGELFF
DNA: TGTGCCAGCAACCTAGTACAGGGTTGGACCGGGGAGCTGTTTTTT

D: NA
J: TRBJ2-5
V: TRBV10-1
size: NA
CDR3: CASSGGLQETQYF
DNA: TGCGCCAGCAGTGGGGGCCTGCAAGAGACCCAGTACTTC

D: TRBD2
J: TRBJ2-3
V: TRBV29-1
size: once
CDR3: CSVLTSGGTDTQYF
DNA: TGCAGCGTTTTGACTAGCGGGGGCACAGATACGCAGTATTTT

D: NA
J: TRBJ1-2
V: TRBV4-2
size: NA
CDR3: CASSQGTVYYGYTF
DNA: TGTGCCAGCAGCCAAGGGACAGTCTACTATGGCTACACCTTC

D: NA
J: TRBJ2-1
V: TRBV27
size: NA
CDR3: CASSLVEGYNEQFF
DNA: TGTGCCAGCAGTTTGGTGGAGGGCTACAATGAGCAGTTCTTC

D: TRBD2
J: TRBJ2-7
V: TRBV5-6
size: NA
CDR3: CASSFTSGEQYF
DNA: TGTGCCAGCAGCTTTACTAGCGGCGAGCAGTACTTC

D: NA
J: TRBJ1-1
V: TRBV18
size: once
CDR3: CASSPRPAGGVATEAFF
DNA: TGTGCCAGCTCACCACGTCCTGCGGGGGGAGTTGCCACTGAAGCTTTCTTT

D: TRBD2
J: TRBJ2-1
V: TRBV29-1
size: NA
CDR3: CSVTGTSVYNEQFF
DNA: TGCAGCGTTACTGGGACTAGCGTTTACAATGAGCAGTTCTTC

D: TRBD2
J: TRBJ2-4
V: TRBV5-1
size: NA
CDR3: CASSHGGAIDKNIQYF
DNA: TGCGCCAGCAGCCACGGGGGGGCGATAGACAAAAACATTCAGTACTTC

D: NA
J: TRBJ1-2
V: TRBV2
size: NA
CDR3: CASYGRGGYTF
DNA: TGTGCCAGTTATGGGAGAGGGGGCTACACCTTC

D: TRBD1
J: TRBJ2-2
V: TRBV19
size: NA
CDR3: CASKQGGYTGELFF
DNA: TGTGCCAGTAAACAGGGGGGCTACACCGGGGAGCTGTTTTTT